This is a list of T cell receptor beta chains from one sample in a study of CD8+CD57+ T cells in acquired aplastic anemia. TCRdb itself ran the reads through MiXCR, one entry per CDR3 protein. The profile shows some 82,000 distinct CDR3 sequences, approximately 46% of them singletons. The sample consisted of sorted CD4+, CD8+, or CD8+CD57+ T cells (not recorded which) from PBMCs. The receptors shown here come from a human donor in good health, serving as a control. Each CDR3 is given with its conserved first and last residue. A D gene is named only where the DNA matches it firmly. Only part of the rows carry a size: once, few, many, or a class if the clone is expanded.

>-|TRBV5-8|TRBJ1-1|-
CASSVTGRGGAFF
TGTGCCAGCAGCGTAACAGGGAGAGGGGGAGCTTTCTTT
>few|TRBV20-1|TRBJ1-4|-
CSASSRLAGGGARSYEKLFF
TGCAGTGCTAGTTCTAGACTAGCGGGAGGAGGGGCGCGGAGTTATGAAAAACTGTTTTTT
>many|TRBV7-2|TRBJ1-1|-
CASSLNEGDTEAFF
TGTGCCAGCAGCCTAAACGAAGGGGACACTGAAGCTTTCTTT
>-|TRBV30|TRBJ2-3|-
CAWGTGSTDTQYF
TGTGCCTGGGGGACTGGAAGCACAGATACGCAGTATTTT
>few|TRBV7-9|TRBJ2-3|-
CASSRGAGDTQYF
TGTGCCAGCAGCAGGGGGGCGGGTGATACGCAGTATTTT
>-|TRBV15|TRBJ1-1|-
CATNRDKKSEAFF
TGTGCCACCAACCGGGACAAGAAATCTGAAGCTTTCTTT
>-|TRBV9|TRBJ2-7|-
CASSVAGTQGYEQYF
TGTGCCAGCAGCGTAGCCGGGACACAGGGCTACGAGCAGTACTTC
>many|TRBV7-2|TRBJ2-1|-
CASSFSLDEQFF
TGTGCCAGCAGCTTTAGTCTGGATGAGCAGTTCTTC
>-|TRBV5-8|TRBJ1-1|-
CASSLQDGYTEAFF
TGTGCCAGCAGCTTGCAGGACGGTTACACTGAAGCTTTCTTT
>few|TRBV9|TRBJ2-1|TRBD2
CASSVGGGGAGEQFF
TGTGCCAGCAGCGTAGGGGGCGGGGGGGCCGGTGAGCAGTTCTTC
>many|TRBV30|TRBJ1-5|-
CAWNAGLNQPQHF
TGTGCCTGGAATGCAGGACTCAATCAGCCCCAGCATTTT